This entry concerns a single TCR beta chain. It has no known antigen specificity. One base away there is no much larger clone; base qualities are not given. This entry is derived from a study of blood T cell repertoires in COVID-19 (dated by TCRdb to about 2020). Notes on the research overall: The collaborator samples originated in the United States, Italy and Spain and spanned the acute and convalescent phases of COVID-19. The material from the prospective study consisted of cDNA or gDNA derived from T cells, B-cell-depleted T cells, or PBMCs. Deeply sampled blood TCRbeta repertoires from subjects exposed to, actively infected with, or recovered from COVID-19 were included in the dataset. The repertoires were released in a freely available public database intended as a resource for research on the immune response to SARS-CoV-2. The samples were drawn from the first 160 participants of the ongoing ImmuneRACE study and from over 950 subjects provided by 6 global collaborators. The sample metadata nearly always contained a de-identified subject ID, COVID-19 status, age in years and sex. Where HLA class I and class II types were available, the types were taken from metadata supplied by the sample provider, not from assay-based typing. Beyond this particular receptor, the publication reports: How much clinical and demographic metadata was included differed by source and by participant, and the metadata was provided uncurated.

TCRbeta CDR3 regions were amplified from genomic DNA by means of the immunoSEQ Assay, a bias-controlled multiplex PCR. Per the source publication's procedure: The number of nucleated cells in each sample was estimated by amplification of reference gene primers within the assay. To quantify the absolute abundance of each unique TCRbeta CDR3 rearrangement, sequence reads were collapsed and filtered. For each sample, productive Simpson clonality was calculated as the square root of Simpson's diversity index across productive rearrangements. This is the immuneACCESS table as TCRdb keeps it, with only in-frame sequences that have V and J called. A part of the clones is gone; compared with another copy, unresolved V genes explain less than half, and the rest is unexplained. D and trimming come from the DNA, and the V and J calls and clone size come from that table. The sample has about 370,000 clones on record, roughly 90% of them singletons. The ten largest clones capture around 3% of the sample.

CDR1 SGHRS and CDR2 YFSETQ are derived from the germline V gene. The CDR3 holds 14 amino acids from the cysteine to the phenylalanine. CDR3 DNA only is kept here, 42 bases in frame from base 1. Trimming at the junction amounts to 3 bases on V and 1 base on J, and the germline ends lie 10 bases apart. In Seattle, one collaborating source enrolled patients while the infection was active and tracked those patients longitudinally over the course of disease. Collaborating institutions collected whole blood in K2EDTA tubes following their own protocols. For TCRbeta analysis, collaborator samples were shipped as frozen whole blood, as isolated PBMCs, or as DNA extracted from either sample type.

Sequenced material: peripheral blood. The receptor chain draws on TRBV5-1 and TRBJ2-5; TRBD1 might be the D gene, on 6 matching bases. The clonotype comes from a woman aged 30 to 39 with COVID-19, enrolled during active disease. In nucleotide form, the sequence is TGCGCCAGCAGCTCCCTAGGGGGCCAAGAGACCCAGTACTTC. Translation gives CASSSLGGQETQYF. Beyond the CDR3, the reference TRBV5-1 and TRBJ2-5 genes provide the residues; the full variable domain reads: KAGVTQTPRYLIKTRGQQVTLSCSPISGHRSVSWYQQTPGQGLQFLFEYFSETQRNKGNFPGRFSGRQFSNSRSEMNVSTLELGDSALYLCASSSLGGQETQYFGPGTRLLVL.